Shown below are 17 T cell receptor beta chains from a single sample sequenced in a study of cytomegalovirus exposure and HLA in healthy donors (dated by TCRdb to 2016 to 2017). Libraries came from the immunoSEQ multiplex PCR assay. TCRdb retrieved this table from immuneACCESS and kept in-frame rearrangements only. Not all clones are present; in checked studies, unresolved V genes account for under half, and no reason is known for the remainder. The sample data list some 90,000 clones, and roughly 96% of these were observed just once. The ten largest clonotypes hold 0.78% of the sample. The sequencing sample was made of PBMCs. The receptors were gathered from a man aged 18 to 29 in good health and CMV-seronegative.

The genes are TRBV18 and TRBJ2-7; the match to TRBD2 covers 8 bases. Per the germline V gene, CDR1 is KGHSH and CDR2 is LQKENI. The CDR3 is 18 residues long. The trim removed 5 bases at V and 3 bases at J, leaving 18 bases unmatched. The CDR3 nucleotides are TGTGCCAGCTCATCCCGTATGTGGATAGCGGGACAAAGCTACGAGCAGTACGTC. It specifies CASSSRMWIAGQSYEQYV.

The J gene is TRBJ2-3, the V gene TRBV11-2; 8 positions match TRBD1. CDR1 and CDR2 (germline): SGHAT, FQNNGV. The CDR3 loop spans 15 amino acids. V lost 1 base, J lost 7 bases, and 7 bases stayed unmatched. The CDR3 region is CASSLVPTGGNTQYF. As DNA, the CDR3 is TGTGCCAGCAGCTTAGTCCCAACAGGGGGTAATACGCAGTATTTT.

The chain is built from TRBV7-6 and TRBJ2-1; 9 bases line up with TRBD2. This CDR3 spans 18 amino acids. The J segment lost 0 bases and the V segment lost 8 bases, leaving 14 bases of the junction unmatched. The germline gives CDR1 SGHVS, CDR2 FNYEAQ. This CDR3 is CASAPRGLAGHSYNEQFF. CDR3 coding DNA: TGTGCCAGCGCCCCGAGGGGGCTAGCGGGACACTCCTACAATGAGCAGTTCTTC.

The chain links TRBV9 to TRBJ2-1; 8 bases are a match to TRBD2. Germline lookup yields CDR1 SGDLS and CDR2 YYNGEE. V lost 0 bases to trimming and J lost 1 base; unmatched junction nucleotides: 9. The CDR3 length is 18 residues. CDR3 bases: TGTGCCAGCAGCGTAGTAGGTGCGGGAGGCCATTCCTACAATGAGCAGTTCTTC. It is translated as CASSVVGAGGHSYNEQFF.

In this sample, this clone turned up once. This rearrangement joins TRBV21-1 to TRBJ2-5; the listed D gene, TRBD1, was not tested against the DNA. TRBV21-1 is given as a pseudogene. The length of the CDR3 is 16 residues. Here the CDR3 DNA reads TGTGCCAGCAGGAAGCCGACAGGACATACCCAAGAGACCCAGTACTTC. Translation: CASRKPTGHTQETQYF.

This clone was counted a single time. This sequence joins TRBV30 and TRBJ1-1; the match to TRBD1 covers 7 bases. The germline V gene has CDR1 GTSNPN and CDR2 SVGIG (reference sequence). Trimming took 0 bases from V and 10 from J; bases not matched to a gene: 8. The CDR3 totals 13 residues. In DNA form, the CDR3 reads TGTGCCTGGAGTGTCCAGGGGGTGTTCGCAGCTTTCTTT. Amino acid sequence: CAWSVQGVFAAFF.

The chain is built from TRBV10-2 and TRBJ1-2, with D unclear. V lost 3 bases to trimming and J lost 8 bases, with 13 bases between them. Germline CDR1 is WSHSY and CDR2 is SAAADI. The CDR3 runs 13 residues. CDR3 sequence reads: CASSEHTLWGYTF. CDR3 in DNA: TGCGCCAGCAGTGAACACACCCTGTGGGGCTACACCTTC.

V usage is TRBV6-1 and J usage is TRBJ1-1, with a weak D call TRBD1 (5 bases). The V gene's germline CDR1 is MNHNS and CDR2 SASEGT. This CDR3 is 15 amino acids long. Trimming removed 8 bases at V and 0 bases at J, with 16 bases between. CDR3 sequence (DNA): TGTGCCAGCCTAAGACAGCTATCCATGAACACTGAAGCTTTCTTT. Amino acids: CASLRQLSMNTEAFF.

The gene calls are TRBV27 and TRBJ2-1, with 9 bases identical to TRBD2. Germline V gene sequence: CDR1 MNHEY, CDR2 SMNVEV (reference sequence). J lost 8 bases, V lost 0 bases, and 8 bases had no gene match. The CDR3 has 16 residues. CDR3 region: CASSLSVAGGPHEQFF. For the CDR3, the DNA is TGTGCCAGCAGTTTATCGGTGGCGGGAGGGCCACATGAGCAGTTCTTC.

The chain carries TRBV6-5 and TRBJ2-1, with 11 bases lining up with TRBD2. V lost 3 bases and J lost 7; bases outside the gene matches: 2. The CDR3 loop spans 14 amino acids. CDR1 is MNHEY and CDR2 is SVGAGI in the germline V gene. CDR3 nucleotides: TGTGCCAGCAGTTATACTAGCGGGGGTAATGAGCAGTTCTTC. Its translation is CASSYTSGGNEQFF.

As DNA, the CDR3 is TGTGCCAGCAGCCGCGCAGAGGACAGGGTTTACGAGCAGTACTTC. Translating it yields CASSRAEDRVYEQYF. J is TRBJ2-7 and V is TRBV6-5; TRBD1 matches at 8 bases. The CDR3 is 15 residues long. Germline V gene lookup returns CDR1 MNHEY and CDR2 SVGAGI. V shed 6 bases, J shed 4 bases, and the junction held 11 bases outside the gene matches.

The rearrangement uses TRBV7-3 and TRBJ2-5, with a weak D call TRBD1 (5 bases). Looked up from germline, CDR1 is SGHTA and CDR2 is FQGTGA. This CDR3 has 16 amino acids. V lost 5 bases and J 5 bases, leaving 21 bases between the germline ends. The CDR3 coding sequence is TGTGCCAGCAGCAGGCGCGGTAGGGGTGTTGACGAGACCCAGTACTTC. It yields the protein CASSRRGRGVDETQYF.

The chain is built from TRBV7-6 and TRBJ2-3; TRBD2 matches 10 bases. The V segment lost 1 base and the J segment 6 bases; nucleotides outside the gene matches: 4. The CDR3 sequence is 15 residues long. Per germline, CDR1 SGHVS and CDR2 FNYEAQ. This CDR3 reads CASSLVASGSDTQYF. As DNA, the CDR3 is TGTGCCAGCAGCTTAGTGGCTAGCGGGAGTGATACGCAGTATTTT.

The chain carries TRBV6-1 and TRBJ1-2, with 7 bases identical to TRBD1. The V segment lost 9 bases and the J segment 0 bases; nucleotides outside the gene matches: 10. This CDR3 comprises 15 residues. The germline V gene has CDR1 MNHNS and CDR2 SASEGT. For the CDR3, the DNA is TGTGCCAGTAACCCAGGGACAGCAGCTAACTATGGCTACACCTTC. Its translation is CASNPGTAANYGYTF.

The genes are TRBV30 and TRBJ2-7; the D gene is possibly TRBD1 (5 bases). V gave up 3 bases and J gave up 1 base, with 16 bases separating them. This CDR3 is 15 amino acids long. Germline CDR1 is GTSNPN and CDR2 is SVGIG (reference sequence). DNA for the CDR3: TGTGCCTGGAGCCCTGGCAGGGTTGGGTCCTACGAGCAGTACGTC. The encoded protein is CAWSPGRVGSYEQYV.

The chain links TRBV6-1 to TRBJ1-6; maybe TRBD1 (6 bases). The V end was cut by 2 bases, the J end by 9 bases, with 17 bases between. This CDR3 comprises 16 residues. Per germline, CDR1 MNHNS and CDR2 SASEGT. CDR3 amino acids: CASSEYIETGGSPLHF. The CDR3 DNA follows: TGTGCCAGCAGTGAATATATTGAGACAGGAGGTTCACCCCTCCACTTT.

V gene TRBV7-9 combines with J gene TRBJ1-2; D gene uncertain. The CDR3 loop spans 16 amino acids. V lost 5 bases and J lost 4, with 20 bases in between. Germline CDR1 reads SEHNR; CDR2 reads FQNEAQ (reference sequence). CDR3: CASSPNLGVPSYGYTF. The CDR3 bases are TGTGCCAGCAGCCCGAACCTCGGGGTCCCGAGCTATGGCTACACCTTC.